The 17 T cell receptor beta chains below all came from one sample that was sequenced in a study of T-cell memory formation after mild COVID-19 (dated by TCRdb to about 2021). Library preparation employed 5' RACE. For sequencing, an Illumina NovaSeq 6000 was employed. The raw public data were reprocessed by TCRdb itself: fastp quality trimming at Q25, MiXCR clonotype calling, in-frame beta chains only. CDR3 protein duplicates are merged, each entry listing the most common genes and DNA. This sample is represented by 200,000 or so distinct CDR3 sequences; 18% of them were singletons. Jointly, the top ten make up roughly 2.3% of the sample. Material for sequencing was PBMCs or a T cell subset sorted from them (not recorded which). The receptors come from an adult woman who had mild COVID-19 (a few samples of this study predate the infection). The sample titles of this study are shuffled in the database, so cell type and time point are left out; the donor was told from shared clones.

The chain joins TRBV9 to TRBJ1-2; possible D gene TRBD1, 6 bases. Per the germline V gene, CDR1 is SGDLS and CDR2 is YYNGEE. This CDR3 is built from 12 residues. Trimming shortened V by 7 bases and J by 8 bases, and 15 bases separated the two germline ends. CDR3 bases: TGTGCCAGCGCGTCCGGGGGCGAGGGCTACACCTTC. Translated: CASASGGEGYTF.

This clonotype was recorded a few times. The chain combines TRBV25-1 with TRBJ1-6; no firm D call. The CDR3 sequence is 15 residues long. Germline V lookup: CDR1 MGHDK, CDR2 SYGVNS. Trimming pared 3 bases from V and 7 bases from J, leaving 13 bases between. The DNA for the CDR3 is TGTGCCAGCAGTGAGGCGACAAGGATCAATTCACCCCTCCACTTT. It codes for CASSEATRINSPLHF.

The genes are TRBV7-8 and TRBJ1-2, with D uncertain. Trimming cost V 0 bases and J 0 bases, with 5 bases left between them. This CDR3 spans 14 amino acids. Germline CDR1 is SGHVS and CDR2 is FQNEAQ. The CDR3 loop is CASSLAGTNYGYTF. Written as DNA, the CDR3 is TGTGCCAGCAGCTTAGCAGGGACTAACTATGGCTACACCTTC.

This clonotype was found many times. V usage is TRBV12-3 or TRBV12-4 and J usage is TRBJ2-7; TRBD1 agrees at 9 bases. Trimming removed 1 base from V and 9 bases from J; junction bases left unmatched: 10. The CDR3 is 15 residues long. The CDR3: CASSLGGDRARRQYF. DNA of the CDR3: TGTGCCAGCAGTTTAGGGGGGGACAGGGCCCGTCGGCAGTACTTC.

This clonotype was seen many times. V and J are TRBV18 and TRBJ1-1; 9 nucleotides line up with TRBD1. Germline loops: CDR1 KGHSH, CDR2 LQKENI. The junction had 8 bases not matched to a gene; V was cut back by 3 bases and J by 0 bases. The CDR3 is 17 residues long. This CDR3 is CASSPGQGHPLNTEAFF. In DNA form, the CDR3 reads TGTGCCAGCTCACCCGGACAGGGGCACCCTTTGAACACTGAAGCTTTCTTT.

The V and J genes are TRBV7-6 and TRBJ2-1; 13 nucleotides line up with TRBD2. CDR3 size: 15 residues. V lost 3 bases and J lost 8; bases outside the gene matches: 4. Germline CDR1 SGHVS, CDR2 FNYEAQ. The CDR3 nucleotides are TGTGCCAGCAGCTTGGGACTAGCGGGGAACCATGAGCAGTTCTTC. Protein: CASSLGLAGNHEQFF.

J is TRBJ1-5 and V is TRBV20-1; D not certain. V lost 6 bases, J lost 4 bases, and 19 bases lay in between. CDR1 and CDR2 (germline): DFQATT, SNEGSKA (reference sequence). This CDR3 region has 15 residues. CDR3: CSARGRWAQNQPQHF. CDR3 nucleotides: TGCAGTGCCCGTGGACGCTGGGCCCAAAATCAGCCCCAGCATTTT.

V gene TRBV4-2 combines with J gene TRBJ2-5; D gene unclear. This CDR3 is built from 15 residues. Trimming removed 2 bases from V and 1 base from J, with 11 bases in between. The V gene's germline CDR1 is LGHNA and CDR2 YNFKEQ. The CDR3 loop is CASSQRKMGQETQYF. CDR3 sequence (DNA): TGTGCCAGCAGCCAAAGGAAGATGGGCCAAGAGACCCAGTACTTC.

This clonotype was found a few times. The chain uses TRBV20-1 and TRBJ2-7; the D gene is possibly TRBD2 (5 bases). V lost 7 bases and J 7 bases, leaving 20 bases between the germline ends. CDR1 DFQATT and CDR2 SNEGSKA come from the germline V gene (reference sequence). This CDR3 has 13 residues. CDR3: CSGNRQRLSEQYF. Written as DNA, the CDR3 is TGCAGTGGTAACCGTCAGCGGTTGTCGGAGCAGTACTTC.

This rearrangement joins TRBV7-9 to TRBJ1-2, with 9 positions matching TRBD1. The germline V gene has CDR1 SEHNR and CDR2 FQNEAQ (reference sequence). J gave up 6 bases and V 6 bases, and 8 bases lay outside the gene matches. CDR3 size: 14 residues. The CDR3 region has the DNA TGTGCCAGCAGGTTCGGGACAGGGAATGATGGCTACACCTTC. Protein: CASRFGTGNDGYTF.

This clonotype turned up a few times. The gene calls are TRBV6-1 and TRBJ1-5; no definite D call. There are 14 residues in the CDR3. V was cut by 2 bases and J by 3 bases, with 8 bases left in between. Germline V gene lookup returns CDR1 MNHNS and CDR2 SASEGT. CDR3 sequence (DNA): TGTGCCAGCAGTGAACGACCGTACAATCAGCCCCAGCATTTT. Its protein is CASSERPYNQPQHF.

The rearrangement links TRBV4-3 to TRBJ2-7, with TRBD1 matching 10 bases. This CDR3 has 16 amino acids. Germline V gene lookup returns CDR1 LGHNA and CDR2 YSLEER. V shed 4 bases, J shed 1 base, and the junction held 7 bases outside the gene matches. CDR3 region: CASSPSTGGGSYEQYF. DNA for the CDR3: TGCGCCAGCAGCCCATCGACAGGGGGCGGTTCCTACGAGCAGTACTTC.

The chain couples TRBV6-6 to TRBJ1-1, with D possibly being TRBD1 (5 bases). From germline, CDR1 is MNHNY and CDR2 SVGAGI (reference sequence). The ends were cut back, 4 bases at V and 3 bases at J, with 12 bases in the middle. The CDR3 spans 14 residues. The CDR3 sequence: CASSLVTDHTEAFF. The CDR3 DNA is TGTGCCAGCAGTTTGGTGACAGACCACACTGAAGCTTTCTTT.

The chain joins TRBV12-3 or TRBV12-4 to TRBJ1-1, with D possibly being TRBD1 (6 bases). CDR3 length equals 13 residues. The V end was cut by 6 bases, the J end by 0 bases, with 8 bases between. The CDR3 loop is CASRGAVNTEAFF. For the CDR3, the DNA is TGTGCCAGCAGGGGGGCAGTGAACACTGAAGCTTTCTTT.

The V and J genes are TRBV12-3 or TRBV12-4 and TRBJ1-4, with 11 positions matching TRBD1. This CDR3 region has 15 residues. J gave up 10 bases and V 6 bases, and 10 bases lay outside the gene matches. The CDR3 spells CASSPTGTGGGKLFF. CDR3 DNA: TGTGCCAGCAGCCCTACCGGGACAGGGGGTGGAAAACTGTTTTTT.

This clonotype has ten or more counts. The chain uses TRBV29-1 and TRBJ2-6, with D unresolved. This CDR3 has 17 residues. Trimming stripped 2 bases from V and 3 bases from J, with 17 bases between. In germline, CDR1 is SQVTM, CDR2 ANQGSEA. CDR3 amino acids: CSVEPLGSTSGANVLTF. The CDR3 nucleotides are TGCAGCGTTGAACCTCTTGGTTCGACAAGTGGGGCCAACGTCCTGACTTTC.

Only a few counts were recorded for this clonotype. This chain connects TRBV14 to TRBJ2-5; no definite D call. CDR1 SGHDN and CDR2 FVKESK come from the germline V gene. The CDR3 covers 13 residues. Trimming cost V 1 base and J 4 bases, with 7 bases left between them. CDR3 residues: CASSQVSGETQYF. CDR3 DNA sequence: TGTGCCAGCAGCCAAGTCTCCGGAGAGACCCAGTACTTC.